One sample yielded the 6 T cell receptor beta chains listed below, sequenced in a study of blood T cell repertoires in COVID-19. Assay: immunoSEQ multiplex PCR; the TCRdb copy retains only in-frame clones and omits some. The table records 270,000 or so clones, 85% to 90% of them present only once. Input material: peripheral blood. These TCRs come from a human donor in a cohort sampled during active COVID-19.

This chain links TRBV18 with TRBJ2-3, with 8 bases that match TRBD1. V shed 1 base and J 3 bases; nucleotides not matched to a gene: 12. The CDR3 has 18 residues. Germline V gives CDR1 KGHSH, CDR2 LQKENI. This CDR3 is CASSPLPAGGRRTDTQYF. As DNA, the CDR3 is TGTGCCAGCTCACCACTCCCAGCAGGGGGCAGGAGAACAGATACGCAGTATTTT.

This chain joins TRBV14 and TRBJ2-7, with 7 bases identical to TRBD2. The V gene's germline CDR1 is SGHDN and CDR2 FVKESK. The CDR3 is made up of 15 amino acids. Germline trimming cut 4 bases from V and 5 bases from J; bases unmatched to any gene: 11. The CDR3 sequence: CASSPATGGNHEQYF. CDR3 coding DNA: TGTGCCAGCAGCCCGGCTACGGGAGGTAACCACGAGCAGTACTTC.

The chain uses TRBV27 and TRBJ2-7; D may be TRBD1 (6 bases). Trimming took 4 bases from V and 6 from J, leaving 13 bases between them. CDR1 and CDR2 from the germline V gene are MNHEY and SMNVEV (reference sequence). CDR3 length equals 13 residues. This CDR3 reads CASSSHVRGEQYF. CDR3 sequence (DNA): TGTGCCAGCAGTTCCCACGTCAGGGGCGAGCAGTACTTC.

The chain uses TRBV11-2 and TRBJ2-5; TRBD2 is a possible D gene (5 bases). The CDR3 runs 13 residues. The V gene's germline CDR1 is SGHAT and CDR2 FQNNGV. V lost 5 bases, J lost 3 bases, and 10 bases lay in between. The CDR3 DNA reads as TGTGCCAGCAGCACGGACTTAAAAGAGACCCAGTACTTC. The encoded protein is CASSTDLKETQYF.

The V and J genes are TRBV5-1 and TRBJ2-5, with a tentative D call TRBD2 (6 bases). This CDR3 is 15 amino acids long. Trimming left V 3 bases short and J 5 bases short, with 17 bases between. Germline CDR1 and CDR2: SGHRS and YFSETQ. The CDR3, as DNA: TGCGCCAGCAGCTCTGTATGGGGGGAAGGGGAGACCCAGTACTTC. Translated: CASSSVWGEGETQYF. Combining the CDR3 with reference TRBV5-1 and TRBJ2-5 gives the whole variable domain KAGVTQTPRYLIKTRGQQVTLSCSPISGHRSVSWYQQTPGQGLQFLFEYFSETQRNKGNFPGRFSGRQFSNSRSEMNVSTLELGDSALYLCASSSVWGEGETQYFGPGTRLLVL.

This chain links TRBV7-9 with TRBJ2-7; TRBD1 matches 8 bases. CDR1 and CDR2 (germline): SEHNR, FQNEAQ (reference sequence). There are 14 residues in the CDR3. V lost 5 bases and J lost 3; bases outside the gene matches: 6. CDR3 sequence (DNA): TGTGCCAGCAGCCAGGGACAGGATTTCTACGAGCAGTACTTC. Amino acid sequence: CASSQGQDFYEQYF.